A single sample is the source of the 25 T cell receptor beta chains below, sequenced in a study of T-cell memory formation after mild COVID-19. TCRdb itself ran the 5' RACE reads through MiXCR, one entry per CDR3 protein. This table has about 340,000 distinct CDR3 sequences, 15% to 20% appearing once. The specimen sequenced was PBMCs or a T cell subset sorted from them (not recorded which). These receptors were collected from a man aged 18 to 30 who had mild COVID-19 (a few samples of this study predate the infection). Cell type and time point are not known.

CDR3 residues: CASSELAGGLADTQYF. The DNA of the CDR3 is TGCGCCAGCAGTGAGTTAGCGGGGGGGCTGGCGGATACGCAGTATTTT. This rearrangement joins TRBV10-1 to TRBJ2-3; 11 nucleotides agree with TRBD2. Losses at the gene ends were 1 base for V and 6 bases for J; bases not matched to a gene: 6. The CDR3 contains 16 residues. Germline values: CDR1 WNHNN, CDR2 SYGVQD (reference sequence).

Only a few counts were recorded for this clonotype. The CDR3, as DNA: TGCGCCAGCAGCCAAGACGTGGGGACAGGCAATGACTACGAGCAGTACGTC. This sequence encodes CASSQDVGTGNDYEQYV. The chain has TRBV4-1 and TRBJ2-7; 8 positions agree with TRBD1. CDR1 and CDR2 from the germline V gene are MGHRA and YSYEKL. The V segment lost 0 bases and the J segment 3 bases; nucleotides outside the gene matches: 10. The CDR3 totals 17 residues.

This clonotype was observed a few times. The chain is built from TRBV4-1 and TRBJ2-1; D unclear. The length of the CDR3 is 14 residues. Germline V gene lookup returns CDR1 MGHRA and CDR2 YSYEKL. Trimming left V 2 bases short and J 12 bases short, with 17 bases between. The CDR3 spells CASSQPLLRLRQFF. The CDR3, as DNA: TGCGCCAGCAGCCAACCCCTTCTCCGCCTCCGGCAGTTCTTC.

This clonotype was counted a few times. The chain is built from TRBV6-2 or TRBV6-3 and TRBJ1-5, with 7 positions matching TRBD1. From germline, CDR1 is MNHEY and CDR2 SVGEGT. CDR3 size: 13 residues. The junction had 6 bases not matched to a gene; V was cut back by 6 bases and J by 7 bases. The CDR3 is CASRDRVAQPQHF. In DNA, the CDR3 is TGTGCCAGCAGAGACAGGGTTGCGCAGCCCCAGCATTTT.

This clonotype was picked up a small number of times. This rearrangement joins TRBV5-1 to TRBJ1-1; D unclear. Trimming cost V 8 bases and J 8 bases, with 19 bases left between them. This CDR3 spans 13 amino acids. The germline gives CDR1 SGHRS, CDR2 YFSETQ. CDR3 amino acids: CASTAAGGAEAFF. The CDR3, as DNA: TGCGCCAGTACAGCCGCGGGCGGAGCGGAAGCTTTCTTT.

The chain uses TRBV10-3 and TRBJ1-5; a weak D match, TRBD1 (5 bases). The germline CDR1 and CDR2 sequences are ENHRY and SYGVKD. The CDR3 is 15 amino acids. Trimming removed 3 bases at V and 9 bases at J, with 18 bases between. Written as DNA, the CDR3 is TGTGCCATCAGTGAAGGGGAGGCAGGCGTTAGGCCCCAGCATTTT. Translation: CAISEGEAGVRPQHF.

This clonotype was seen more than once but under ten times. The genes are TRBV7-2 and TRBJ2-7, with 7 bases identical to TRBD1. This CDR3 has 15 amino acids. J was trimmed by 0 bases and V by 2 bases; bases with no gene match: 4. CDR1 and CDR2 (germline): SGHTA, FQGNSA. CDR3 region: CASSLNRGTSYEQYV. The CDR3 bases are TGTGCCAGCAGCTTAAACAGGGGTACCTCCTACGAGCAGTACGTC.

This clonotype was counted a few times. The DNA of the CDR3 is TGCAGTGCTAGGGGAATGGGGGATCCAGATACGCAGTATTTT. Translating it yields CSARGMGDPDTQYF. The chain joins TRBV20-1 to TRBJ2-3; either TRBD1 or TRBD2 may supply D (5 bases each). Trimming cost V 3 bases and J 4 bases, with 14 bases left between them. This CDR3 contains 14 residues. CDR1 and CDR2 (germline): DFQATT, SNEGSKA (reference sequence).

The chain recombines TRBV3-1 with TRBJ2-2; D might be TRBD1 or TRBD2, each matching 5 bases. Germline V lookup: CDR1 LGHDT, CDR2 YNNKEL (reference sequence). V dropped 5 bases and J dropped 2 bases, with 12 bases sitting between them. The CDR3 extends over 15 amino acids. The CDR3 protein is CASSKWDLNTGELFF. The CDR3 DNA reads TGTGCCAGCAGCAAATGGGACCTCAACACCGGGGAGCTGTTTTTT.

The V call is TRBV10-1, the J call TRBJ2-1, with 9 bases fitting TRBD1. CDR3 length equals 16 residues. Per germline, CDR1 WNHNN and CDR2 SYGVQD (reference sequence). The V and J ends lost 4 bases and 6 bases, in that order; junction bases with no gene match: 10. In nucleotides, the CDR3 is TGCGCCAGCAGTGGTTTCCCCGGACAGGGGATCAATGAGCAGTTCTTC. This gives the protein CASSGFPGQGINEQFF.

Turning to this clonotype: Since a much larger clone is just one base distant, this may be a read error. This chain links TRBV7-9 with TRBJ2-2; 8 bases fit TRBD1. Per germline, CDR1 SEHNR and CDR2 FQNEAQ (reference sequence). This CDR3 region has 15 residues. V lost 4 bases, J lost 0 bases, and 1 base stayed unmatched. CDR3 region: CASSSDRANTGELFF. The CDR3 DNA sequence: TGTGCCAGCAGCTCGGACAGGGCGAACACCGGGGAGCTGTTTTTT. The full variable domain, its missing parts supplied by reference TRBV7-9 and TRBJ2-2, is DTGVSQNPRHKITKRGQNVTFRCDPISEHNRLYWYRQTLGQGPEFLTYFQNEAQLEKSRLLSDRFSAERPKGSFSTLEIQRTEQGDSAMYLCASSSDRANTGELFFGEGSRLTVL.

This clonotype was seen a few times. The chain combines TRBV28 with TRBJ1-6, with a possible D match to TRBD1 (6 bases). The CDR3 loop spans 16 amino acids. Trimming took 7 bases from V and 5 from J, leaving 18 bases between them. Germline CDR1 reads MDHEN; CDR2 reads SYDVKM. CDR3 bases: TGTGCCAGCACCTTGACAGCTACAGGGCATAATTCACCCCTCCACTTT. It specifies CASTLTATGHNSPLHF.

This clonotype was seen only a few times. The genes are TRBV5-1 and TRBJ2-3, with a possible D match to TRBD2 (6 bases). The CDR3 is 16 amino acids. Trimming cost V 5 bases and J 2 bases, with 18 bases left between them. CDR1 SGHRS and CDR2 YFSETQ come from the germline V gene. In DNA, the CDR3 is TGCGCCAGCAGACCTCCGGGACTCCTAGTCACAGATACGCAGTATTTT. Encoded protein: CASRPPGLLVTDTQYF.

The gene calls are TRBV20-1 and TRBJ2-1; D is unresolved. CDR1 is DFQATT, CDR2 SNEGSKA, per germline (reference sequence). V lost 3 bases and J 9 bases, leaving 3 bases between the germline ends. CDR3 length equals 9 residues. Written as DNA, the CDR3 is TGCAGTGCTAGCCTTGAGCAGTTCTTC. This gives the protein CSASLEQFF.

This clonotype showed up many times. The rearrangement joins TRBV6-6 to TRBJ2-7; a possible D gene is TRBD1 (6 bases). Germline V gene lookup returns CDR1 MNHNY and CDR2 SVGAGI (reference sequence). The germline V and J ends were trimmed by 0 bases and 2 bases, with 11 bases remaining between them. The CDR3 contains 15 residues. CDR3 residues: CASSYSRTAAYEQYF. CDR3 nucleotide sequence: TGTGCCAGCAGTTACTCGAGGACAGCGGCCTACGAGCAGTACTTC.

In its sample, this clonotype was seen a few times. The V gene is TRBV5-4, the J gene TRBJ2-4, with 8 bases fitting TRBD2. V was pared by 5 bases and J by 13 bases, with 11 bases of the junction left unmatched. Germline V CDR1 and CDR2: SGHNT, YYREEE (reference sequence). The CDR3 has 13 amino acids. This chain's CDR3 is CASRSLGGADQYF. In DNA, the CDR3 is TGTGCCAGCAGATCACTCGGGGGGGCAGACCAGTACTTC.

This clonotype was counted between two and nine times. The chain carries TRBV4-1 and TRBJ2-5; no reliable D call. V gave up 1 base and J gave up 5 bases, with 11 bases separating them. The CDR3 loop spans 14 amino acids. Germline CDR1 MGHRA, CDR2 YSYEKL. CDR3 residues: CASSQASVRETQYF. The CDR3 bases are TGCGCCAGCAGCCAAGCGTCAGTCCGTGAGACCCAGTACTTC.

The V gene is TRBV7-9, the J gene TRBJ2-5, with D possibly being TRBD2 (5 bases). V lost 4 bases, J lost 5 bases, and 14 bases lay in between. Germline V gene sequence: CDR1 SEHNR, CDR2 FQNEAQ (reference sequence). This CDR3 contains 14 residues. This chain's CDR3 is CASSWEKGPETQYF. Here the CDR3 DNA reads TGTGCCAGCAGCTGGGAGAAAGGTCCGGAGACCCAGTACTTC.

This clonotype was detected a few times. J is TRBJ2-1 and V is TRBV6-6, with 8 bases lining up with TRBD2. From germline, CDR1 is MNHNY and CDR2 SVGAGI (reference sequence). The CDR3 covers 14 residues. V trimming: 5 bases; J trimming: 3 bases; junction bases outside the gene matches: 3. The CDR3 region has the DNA TGTGCCAGCAGTCCCCGGGAGGGCTACAATGAGCAGTTCTTC. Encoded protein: CASSPREGYNEQFF.

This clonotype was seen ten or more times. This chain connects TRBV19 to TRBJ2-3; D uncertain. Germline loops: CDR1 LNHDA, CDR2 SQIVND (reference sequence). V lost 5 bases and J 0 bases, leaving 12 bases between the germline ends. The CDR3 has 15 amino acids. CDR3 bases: TGTGCCAGTAGTGGCACAGAGGCTAGCACAGATACGCAGTATTTT. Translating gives CASSGTEASTDTQYF.

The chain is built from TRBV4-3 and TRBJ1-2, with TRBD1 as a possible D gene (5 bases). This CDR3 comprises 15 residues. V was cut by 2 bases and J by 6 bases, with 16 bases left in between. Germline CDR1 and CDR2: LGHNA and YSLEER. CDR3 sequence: CASSQILGGGDGYTF. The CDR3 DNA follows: TGCGCCAGCAGCCAAATTCTTGGGGGAGGCGATGGCTACACCTTC.

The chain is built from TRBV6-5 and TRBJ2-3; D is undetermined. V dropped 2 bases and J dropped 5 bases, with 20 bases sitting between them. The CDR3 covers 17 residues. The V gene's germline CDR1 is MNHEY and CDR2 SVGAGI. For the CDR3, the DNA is TGTGCCAGCAGTTACCTCCCGGATCCCTACCGGGTAGATACGCAGTATTTT. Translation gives CASSYLPDPYRVDTQYF.

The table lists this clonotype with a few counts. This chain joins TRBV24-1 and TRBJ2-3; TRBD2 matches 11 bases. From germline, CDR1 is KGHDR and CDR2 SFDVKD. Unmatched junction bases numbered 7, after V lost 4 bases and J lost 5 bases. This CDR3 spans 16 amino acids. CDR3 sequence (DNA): TGTGCCACCAGTGAACATACTAGCGGGGGAGGAGATACGCAGTATTTT. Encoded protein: CATSEHTSGGGDTQYF.

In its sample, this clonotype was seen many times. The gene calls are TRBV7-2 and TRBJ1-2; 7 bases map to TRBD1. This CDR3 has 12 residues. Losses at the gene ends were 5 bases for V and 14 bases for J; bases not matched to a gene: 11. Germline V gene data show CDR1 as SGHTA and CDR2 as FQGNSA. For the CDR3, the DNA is TGTGCCAGCAGCCCGAGGACAGGTGGTAGTACCTTC. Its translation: CASSPRTGGSTF.

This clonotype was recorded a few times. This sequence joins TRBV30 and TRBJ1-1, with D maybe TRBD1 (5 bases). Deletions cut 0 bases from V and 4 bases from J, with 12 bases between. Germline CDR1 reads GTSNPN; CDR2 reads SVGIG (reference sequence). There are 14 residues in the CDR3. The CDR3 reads CAWSVWGSSTEAFF. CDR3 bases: TGTGCCTGGAGTGTATGGGGCTCAAGCACTGAAGCTTTCTTT.